Described below is a single T cell receptor (beta chain) sequence and its context. Some clones are missing from TCRdb's copy, which holds only in-frame ones; the method was immunoSEQ multiplex PCR. This sample carries 250,000 to 300,000 clones, roughly 93% of them seen once, and the ten largest clones take roughly 2%. This sample was taken from a study of blood T cell repertoires in COVID-19. On the study more broadly: PBMCs, B-cell-depleted T cells, or T cells were the source of the cDNA or gDNA that made up the material.

Germline values: CDR1 KGHSH, CDR2 LQKENI. Trimming left V 3 bases short and J 5 bases short, with 8 bases between. The CDR3 sequence is 14 residues long. This chain links TRBV18 with TRBJ1-6; tentative D call: TRBD1 (5 bases). Sequenced input: PBMCs or T cells enriched from blood (not recorded which). This sequence was found in a woman between 35 and 50 years old with acute COVID-19. CDR3 sequence: CASSPRQNNSPLHF. CDR3 DNA: TGTGCCAGCTCACCTAGACAGAATAATTCACCCCTCCACTTT.